Listed below are T cell receptor beta chains from one sample, sequenced in a study of blood T cell repertoires in COVID-19. Clones were read by immunoSEQ multiplex PCR, and TCRdb kept only the in-frame ones, dropping some. This sample carries fewer than 120,000 clones, 88% of them seen once, and the ten largest clones take less than 3.5%. The sequenced sample was peripheral blood. The receptors come from a woman between 45 and 60 years old with acute or convalescent COVID-19. Both conserved end residues are part of each CDR3. A D gene is named only where the DNA matches it firmly. A row's size may be missing; if present it is once, few, many or a size class.

j_call: TRBJ1-3
clone_size: .
v_call: TRBV7-6
d_call: .
cdr3_aa: CASSLNSGSGNTIYF
cdr3_nt: TGTGCCAGCAGCTTAAACTCGGGCTCTGGAAACACCATATATTTT

j_call: TRBJ1-1
clone_size: once
v_call: TRBV14
d_call: .
cdr3_aa: CASSQEAYTEAFF
cdr3_nt: TGTGCCAGCAGCCAAGAGGCTTACACTGAAGCTTTCTTT

j_call: TRBJ2-7
clone_size: .
v_call: TRBV18
d_call: TRBD1
cdr3_aa: CASSPSRQGASYEQYF
cdr3_nt: TGTGCCAGCTCACCAAGCAGACAGGGGGCGTCCTACGAGCAGTACTTC

j_call: TRBJ1-2
clone_size: .
v_call: TRBV7-2
d_call: TRBD1
cdr3_aa: CASSADRGRDYGYTF
cdr3_nt: TGTGCCAGCAGCGCGGACAGGGGGCGCGACTATGGCTACACCTTC

j_call: TRBJ1-5
clone_size: .
v_call: TRBV6-5
d_call: .
cdr3_aa: CASSRDGNQPQHF
cdr3_nt: TGTGCCAGCAGCAGGGATGGCAATCAGCCCCAGCATTTT

j_call: TRBJ2-1
clone_size: .
v_call: TRBV15
d_call: .
cdr3_aa: CATSRDQGGDEQFF
cdr3_nt: TGTGCCACCAGCAGAGATCAGGGTGGCGATGAGCAGTTCTTC

j_call: TRBJ2-5
clone_size: .
v_call: TRBV7-9
d_call: .
cdr3_aa: CASSLDLAIQETQYF
cdr3_nt: TGTGCCAGCAGCTTAGATCTAGCTATCCAAGAGACCCAGTACTTC

j_call: TRBJ1-1
clone_size: .
v_call: TRBV28
d_call: .
cdr3_aa: CASREHGGTEAFF
cdr3_nt: TGTGCCAGCAGGGAACACGGGGGCACTGAAGCTTTCTTT

j_call: TRBJ1-5
clone_size: .
v_call: TRBV19
d_call: .
cdr3_aa: CASGDIYSNQPQHF
cdr3_nt: TGTGCCAGCGGGGACATTTATAGCAATCAGCCCCAGCATTTT

j_call: TRBJ2-3
clone_size: .
v_call: TRBV4-2
d_call: TRBD1
cdr3_aa: CASSQGGGQGASDTQYF
cdr3_nt: TGTGCCAGCAGCCAGGGGGGTGGACAGGGGGCTTCAGATACGCAGTATTTT

j_call: TRBJ2-6
clone_size: .
v_call: TRBV7-9
d_call: .
cdr3_aa: CASSSGTGANVLTF
cdr3_nt: TGTGCCAGCAGCTCAGGGACTGGGGCCAACGTCCTGACTTTC

j_call: TRBJ1-5
clone_size: .
v_call: TRBV1
d_call: .
cdr3_aa: CTSSPGGWDGTNSNQPQHF
cdr3_nt: TGCACCAGCAGCCCCGGGGGGTGGGACGGAACGAATAGCAATCAGCCCCAGCATTTT

j_call: TRBJ2-7
clone_size: few
v_call: TRBV24-1
d_call: TRBD1
cdr3_aa: CATSELPGQGAFEQYF
cdr3_nt: TGTGCCACCAGTGAACTTCCGGGACAGGGGGCTTTTGAGCAGTACTTC

j_call: TRBJ2-7
clone_size: .
v_call: TRBV4-2
d_call: .
cdr3_aa: CASSHPGSSYEQYF
cdr3_nt: TGTGCCAGCAGCCATCCCGGGAGCTCCTACGAGCAGTACTTC

j_call: TRBJ2-1
clone_size: .
v_call: TRBV6-2/TRBV6-3
d_call: TRBD2
cdr3_aa: CASSYTGLAGGLESAEQFF
cdr3_nt: TGTGCCAGCAGTTATACGGGACTAGCGGGAGGTCTTGAATCGGCTGAGCAGTTCTTC

j_call: TRBJ2-1
clone_size: once
v_call: TRBV18
d_call: TRBD2
cdr3_aa: CASSPAGGSNEQFF
cdr3_nt: TGTGCCAGCTCACCGGCGGGAGGTTCCAATGAGCAGTTCTTC

j_call: TRBJ2-1
clone_size: .
v_call: TRBV7-2
d_call: .
cdr3_aa: CASSSLARPEQFF
cdr3_nt: TGTGCCAGCAGCTCTCTGGCTAGACCTGAGCAGTTCTTC

j_call: TRBJ1-1
clone_size: .
v_call: TRBV5-1
d_call: .
cdr3_aa: CASSLALGSVAFF
cdr3_nt: TGCGCCAGCAGCTTGGCTCTCGGGTCTGTAGCTTTCTTT

j_call: TRBJ1-4
clone_size: .
v_call: TRBV27
d_call: .
cdr3_aa: CASSFRIQGEKLFF
cdr3_nt: TGTGCCAGCAGTTTCCGAATACAGGGTGAAAAACTGTTTTTT

j_call: TRBJ1-1
clone_size: .
v_call: TRBV29-1
d_call: .
cdr3_aa: CSVSQNTEAFF
cdr3_nt: TGCAGCGTTTCCCAGAACACTGAAGCTTTCTTT

j_call: TRBJ1-5
clone_size: .
v_call: TRBV28
d_call: .
cdr3_aa: CASSLLSQPQHF
cdr3_nt: TGTGCCAGCAGTTTGTTATCTCAGCCCCAGCATTTT

j_call: TRBJ2-3
clone_size: once
v_call: TRBV11-2
d_call: .
cdr3_aa: CASSQSGNPTDTQYF
cdr3_nt: TGTGCCAGCAGCCAAAGCGGCAACCCCACAGATACGCAGTATTTT

j_call: TRBJ2-7
clone_size: .
v_call: TRBV11-2
d_call: TRBD2
cdr3_aa: CASSELAGLAFGEQYF
cdr3_nt: TGTGCCAGCAGCGAACTAGCGGGACTTGCCTTCGGGGAGCAGTACTTC

j_call: TRBJ2-7
clone_size: .
v_call: TRBV18
d_call: TRBD1
cdr3_aa: CASSPRLQGSGGEQYF
cdr3_nt: TGTGCCAGCTCACCACGACTACAGGGGTCGGGCGGCGAGCAGTACTTC

j_call: TRBJ2-1
clone_size: .
v_call: TRBV5-5
d_call: .
cdr3_aa: CASSRTVRAPRDEQFF
cdr3_nt: TGTGCCAGCAGCAGGACCGTCCGAGCCCCCAGGGATGAGCAGTTCTTC

j_call: TRBJ2-3
clone_size: .
v_call: TRBV27
d_call: .
cdr3_aa: CASSFMGATDTQYF
cdr3_nt: TGTGCCAGCAGTTTCATGGGGGCGACAGATACGCAGTATTTT

j_call: TRBJ1-4
clone_size: .
v_call: TRBV6-5
d_call: .
cdr3_aa: CASSYAGVAEKLFF
cdr3_nt: TGTGCCAGCAGTTACGCGGGGGTAGCGGAAAAACTGTTTTTT

j_call: TRBJ2-1
clone_size: .
v_call: TRBV7-8
d_call: .
cdr3_aa: CASSLGHSSSYNEQFF
cdr3_nt: TGTGCCAGCAGCTTAGGACACTCCAGCTCCTACAATGAGCAGTTCTTC

j_call: TRBJ2-5
clone_size: .
v_call: TRBV19
d_call: TRBD2
cdr3_aa: CASSPTSGRHKTQYF
cdr3_nt: TGTGCCAGTAGTCCGACTAGCGGGAGGCATAAGACCCAGTACTTC

j_call: TRBJ2-1
clone_size: .
v_call: TRBV29-1
d_call: .
cdr3_aa: CSVEEEGATYNEQFF
cdr3_nt: TGCAGCGTTGAGGAGGAGGGGGCAACATACAATGAGCAGTTCTTC

j_call: TRBJ2-3
clone_size: .
v_call: TRBV28
d_call: .
cdr3_aa: CVVKGRVTDTQYF
cdr3_nt: TGTGTAGTAAAGGGGCGAGTCACAGATACGCAGTATTTT

j_call: TRBJ2-1
clone_size: few
v_call: TRBV27
d_call: .
cdr3_aa: CASSLGTVYNEQFF
cdr3_nt: TGTGCCAGCAGTTTAGGAACAGTCTACAATGAGCAGTTCTTC

j_call: TRBJ1-2
clone_size: .
v_call: TRBV3-1/TRBV3-2
d_call: TRBD1
cdr3_aa: CASSRDRRIYGYTF
cdr3_nt: TGTGCCAGCAGCCGGGACAGGAGGATCTATGGCTACACCTTC

j_call: TRBJ1-1
clone_size: .
v_call: TRBV2
d_call: TRBD1
cdr3_aa: CASKEQGYTEAFF
cdr3_nt: TGTGCCAGCAAGGAACAGGGGTACACTGAAGCTTTCTTT

j_call: TRBJ2-2
clone_size: .
v_call: TRBV5-8
d_call: .
cdr3_aa: CASSSDSWGGELFF
cdr3_nt: TGTGCCAGCAGCTCGGACAGTTGGGGCGGGGAGCTGTTTTTT

j_call: TRBJ1-2
clone_size: .
v_call: TRBV27
d_call: TRBD1
cdr3_aa: CASSLSNRGTGPGNYGYTF
cdr3_nt: TGTGCCAGCAGTCTCTCGAACCGCGGGACAGGGCCGGGTAACTATGGCTACACCTTC

j_call: TRBJ1-2
clone_size: .
v_call: TRBV28
d_call: TRBD1
cdr3_aa: CASSSGQGSYGYTF
cdr3_nt: TGTGCCAGCAGTTCGGGACAGGGGAGCTATGGCTACACCTTC

j_call: TRBJ2-5
clone_size: .
v_call: TRBV5-6
d_call: TRBD1
cdr3_aa: CASSLPGTGNRETQYF
cdr3_nt: TGTGCCAGCAGCTTGCCCGGGACAGGGAATCGGGAGACCCAGTACTTC

j_call: TRBJ2-7
clone_size: .
v_call: TRBV30
d_call: TRBD1
cdr3_aa: CAWSVRGQGLSYSYEQYF
cdr3_nt: TGTGCCTGGAGTGTCAGGGGACAGGGATTAAGCTACTCCTACGAGCAGTACTTC

j_call: TRBJ1-3
clone_size: .
v_call: TRBV6-5
d_call: .
cdr3_aa: CASKSSGNTIYF
cdr3_nt: TGTGCCAGCAAGAGCTCTGGAAACACCATATATTTT